This T cell receptor (beta chain) was identified during a study of blood T cell repertoires in COVID-19. Study context: Sources were T cells, B-cell-depleted T cells, or PBMCs; the material itself was cDNA or gDNA.

Germline assignment: CDR1 SGDLS and CDR2 YYNGEE. V was cut by 0 bases and J by 0 bases, with 13 bases left in between. The CDR3 sequence is 17 residues long. In the authors' workflow: Researchers report that nucleated cell counts were estimated from reference gene primer amplification. The protocol was immunoSEQ multiplex PCR, while the TCRdb copy is restricted to in-frame clones and leaves out a portion. For V, J and clone size, that table is used; D and trimming come from the DNA. The sample contains fewer than 350,000 clones, approximately 91% of which appear only once. This chain uses TRBV9 with TRBJ2-1; TRBD1 might be the D (6 bases). The clonotype comes from a woman between 40 and 55 years old with acute COVID-19. Input material: PBMCs or T cells enriched from blood (not recorded which). The CDR3 bases are TGTGCCAGCAGCGTAGAGGCAGGGGCCAGCTCCTACAATGAGCAGTTCTTC. This translates into CASSVEAGASSYNEQFF.